The 20 T cell receptor beta chains presented below share a single source sample, sequenced in a study of radiation and T cells in renal cell carcinoma. Sample time point: blood 4 weeks post-SBRT, at nephrectomy. Noted treatment: 15 Gy SBRT to primary tumor, nephrectomy 4 weeks later. Assay: immunoSEQ multiplex PCR; the TCRdb copy retains only in-frame clones and omits some. The sample carries approximately 86,000 clones, just under 85% recorded once. Source: blood, taken from a patient whose treatment included radiotherapy and nephrectomy. The receptors shown here come from a man in his fifties with renal cell carcinoma.

This clone was observed a handful of times. This chain connects TRBV7-2 to TRBJ2-1; D might be TRBD1 (5 bases). This CDR3 comprises 18 residues. Germline assignment: CDR1 SGHTA and CDR2 FQGNSA. V was trimmed by 2 bases and J by 6 bases, leaving 23 bases between them. The CDR3 loop is CASSLRQGRPAGVNEQFF. CDR3 in DNA: TGTGCCAGCAGCTTAAGGCAGGGTCGCCCCGCTGGGGTCAATGAGCAGTTCTTC.

J is TRBJ2-1 and V is TRBV4-1, with D maybe TRBD1 (6 bases). V was trimmed by 8 bases and J by 7 bases, leaving 15 bases between them. The CDR3 runs to 13 residues. From germline, CDR1 is MGHRA and CDR2 YSYEKL. CDR3 sequence reads: CASARPQGNEQFF. The CDR3 nucleotides read TGCGCCAGCGCCCGGCCCCAGGGGAATGAGCAGTTCTTC.

The chain links TRBV7-9 to TRBJ2-5; possibly TRBD1 for D (5 bases). The CDR3 contains 14 residues. The V end was cut by 1 base, the J end by 3 bases, with 9 bases between. CDR1 is SEHNR, CDR2 FQNEAQ, per germline (reference sequence). CDR3 nucleotides: TGTGCCAGCAGCTTAGTTGACAGAGAAGAGACCCAGTACTTC. Its translation is CASSLVDREETQYF.

The chain has TRBV2 and TRBJ1-5; no definite D call. V was trimmed by 7 bases and J by 3 bases, leaving 13 bases between them. CDR1 is SNHLY, CDR2 FYNNEI, per germline. This CDR3 is built from 14 residues. CDR3 bases: TGTGCCAGCACCCCAGGTTTGGACAATCAGCCCCAGCATTTT. Its protein is CASTPGLDNQPQHF.

The rearrangement links TRBV7-6 to TRBJ1-2; D possibly corresponds to TRBD1 (5 bases). The CDR3 covers 15 residues. Germline assignment: CDR1 SGHVS and CDR2 FNYEAQ. V was cut by 5 bases and J by 3 bases, with 16 bases left in between. CDR3 nucleotides: TGTGCCAGCAGCACCCAGTCCGGGGGATACTATGGCTACACCTTC. Protein sequence: CASSTQSGGYYGYTF.

The rearrangement uses TRBV7-8 and TRBJ1-3; D possibly corresponds to TRBD1 (6 bases). Germline lookup yields CDR1 SGHVS and CDR2 FQNEAQ. V was clipped by 2 bases and J by 0 bases, with 14 bases between them. The CDR3 is made up of 17 amino acids. The DNA of the CDR3 is TGTGCCAGCAGCTTATCGACTGCAGGGGCCTCTGGAAACACCATATATTTT. This gives the protein CASSLSTAGASGNTIYF.

V is TRBV4-1 and J is TRBJ2-2; D is uncertain. V gave up 2 bases and J gave up 3 bases, with 13 bases separating them. Germline V gene lookup returns CDR1 MGHRA and CDR2 YSYEKL. The CDR3 loop spans 16 amino acids. The CDR3 DNA reads TGCGCCAGCAGCCAAAGGGATACCTGGGACACCGGGGAGCTGTTTTTT. Its protein is CASSQRDTWDTGELFF.

The chain couples TRBV10-3 to TRBJ1-2; D is possibly TRBD1 (5 bases). Per the germline V gene, CDR1 is ENHRY and CDR2 is SYGVKD. Trimming removed 2 bases from V and 4 bases from J, with 17 bases in between. CDR3 size: 16 residues. The DNA for the CDR3 is TGTGCCATCAGTGAGGGGTCGGGGAGGGGAATCTATGGCTACACCTTC. The encoded protein is CAISEGSGRGIYGYTF.

The chain joins TRBV14 to TRBJ1-5; D is uncertain. The V gene's germline CDR1 is SGHDN and CDR2 FVKESK. The length of the CDR3 is 11 residues. Deletions cut 0 bases from V and 9 bases from J, with 3 bases between. CDR3 loop: CASSQDGPQHF. The CDR3, as DNA: TGTGCCAGCAGCCAAGACGGGCCCCAGCATTTT.

This clone has only a few counts. The chain links TRBV7-9 to TRBJ2-7; no reliable D call. Germline CDR1 is SEHNR and CDR2 is FQNEAQ (reference sequence). V was clipped by 2 bases and J by 0 bases, with 5 bases between them. This CDR3 spans 13 amino acids. The CDR3 DNA reads as TGTGCCAGCAGCTTACAGAACTCCTACGAGCAGTACTTC. Translation: CASSLQNSYEQYF.

The chain has TRBV10-3 and TRBJ1-3; no firm D call. CDR1 is ENHRY, CDR2 SYGVKD, per germline. The CDR3 extends over 14 amino acids. V lost 4 bases, J lost 8 bases, and 15 bases lay in between. The CDR3 nucleotides are TGTGCCATCAGTGCCCCGAGACTAAGGGACACCATATATTTT. Protein: CAISAPRLRDTIYF.

Only one count was recorded for this clone. The chain is built from TRBV4-3 and TRBJ2-3, with 12 nucleotides matching TRBD2. Per the germline V gene, CDR1 is LGHNA and CDR2 is YSLEER. This CDR3 region has 18 residues. V was pared by 4 bases and J by 7 bases, with 15 bases of the junction left unmatched. CDR3 nucleotide sequence: TGCGCCAGCAGCCTCCTCCCCCAACTAGCGGGGGGCTTTCATACGCAGTATTTT. Amino acids: CASSLLPQLAGGFHTQYF.

The chain couples TRBV30 to TRBJ1-1; D is ambiguous. The CDR3 totals 16 residues. V lost 3 bases to trimming and J lost 1 base, with 18 bases between them. CDR1 and CDR2 from the germline V gene are GTSNPN and SVGIG (reference sequence). The CDR3 nucleotides are TGTGCCTGGAGCCCCCAAGAAGGAAACCCGAACACTGAAGCTTTCTTT. It specifies CAWSPQEGNPNTEAFF.

This chain links TRBV5-1 with TRBJ2-1, with 7 nucleotides matching TRBD1. CDR3 length: 14 residues. V shed 4 bases and J 5 bases; nucleotides not matched to a gene: 6. The germline gives CDR1 SGHRS, CDR2 YFSETQ. The chain's CDR3 is CASSDGTANNEQFF. CDR3 nucleotides: TGCGCCAGCAGCGACGGGACAGCGAACAATGAGCAGTTCTTC.

The chain employs TRBV5-1 and TRBJ1-1; D may be TRBD1 (6 bases). The CDR3 contains 15 residues. The V and J ends lost 0 bases and 1 base respectively, with 10 bases between them. Germline CDR1 reads SGHRS; CDR2 reads YFSETQ. The CDR3 sequence is CASSLVEGQNTEAFF. Written as DNA, the CDR3 is TGCGCCAGCAGCTTGGTCGAGGGACAGAACACTGAAGCTTTCTTT. Supplemented by reference TRBV5-1 and TRBJ1-1, the full variable domain reads KAGVTQTPRYLIKTRGQQVTLSCSPISGHRSVSWYQQTPGQGLQFLFEYFSETQRNKGNFPGRFSGRQFSNSRSEMNVSTLELGDSALYLCASSLVEGQNTEAFFGQGTRLTVV.

The chain couples TRBV5-1 to TRBJ1-2; TRBD1 aligns across 7 bases. With 7 bases clipped from V and 4 bases from J, the junction kept 10 bases outside the gene matches. The germline V gene has CDR1 SGHRS and CDR2 YFSETQ. The CDR3 loop spans 14 amino acids. This CDR3 is CASRPGGSRYGYTF. The CDR3 DNA follows: TGCGCCAGCCGACCAGGGGGGTCACGCTATGGCTACACCTTC.

Comment on this clone: It is likely a read error, because the conserved phenylalanine at the end of the CDR3 is missing. No DNA is shown, since the ends of the CDR3 on it are uncertain; the CDR3 is the one TCRdb lists. The chain uses TRBV2 and TRBJ2-7; TRBD1, the D gene given by the table, was not confirmed from the DNA. Germline V gives CDR1 SNHLY, CDR2 FYNNEI. The CDR3 spans 12 residues, counting both ends. Here the CDR3 reads CASNLMGRESPY.

The chain uses TRBV19 and TRBJ2-7; D may be TRBD2 (5 bases). The CDR3 sequence is 15 residues long. Trimming cost V 1 base and J 1 base, with 11 bases left between them. Germline CDR1 reads LNHDA; CDR2 reads SQIVND (reference sequence). Written as DNA, the CDR3 is TGTGCCAGTAGTATAGTGCTAGCCCCATCCTACGAGCAGTACTTC. Encoded protein: CASSIVLAPSYEQYF.

This clone was found once. The chain joins TRBV7-6 to TRBJ1-6; TRBD1 aligns across 9 bases. The V gene end was trimmed by 5 bases and the J gene end by 9 bases; junction bases not matched to a gene: 11. CDR1 SGHVS and CDR2 FNYEAQ come from the germline V gene. This CDR3 is 16 amino acids long. CDR3 in amino acids: CASSPDRDRVGSPLHF. The CDR3 DNA sequence: TGTGCCAGCAGCCCCGATAGGGACAGGGTTGGTTCACCCCTCCACTTT.

The J gene is TRBJ1-6, the V gene TRBV5-1; D is undetermined. Germline V gene data show CDR1 as SGHRS and CDR2 as YFSETQ. V shed 6 bases and J shed 9 bases, with 7 bases lying between them. This CDR3 comprises 11 residues. DNA for the CDR3: TGCGCCAGCATATCCCGTTCACCCCTCCACTTT. Its translation: CASISRSPLHF.